Shown below are 18 T cell receptor beta chains from a single sample sequenced in a study of blood T cell repertoires in COVID-19. Method: immunoSEQ multiplex PCR; TCRdb's copy keeps in-frame clones and lacks some. Counted here are just over 650,000 clones, 80% to 90% occurring once; the ten biggest clones make up 0.2% to 0.3%. Sequencing was carried out using peripheral blood. These receptors all come from a woman between 18 and 29 years old with acute or convalescent COVID-19.

The J gene is TRBJ2-3, the V gene TRBV29-1, with D possibly matching TRBD1 (6 bases). The germline V gene has CDR1 SQVTM and CDR2 ANQGSEA. Trimming cost V 7 bases and J 2 bases, with 13 bases left between them. CDR3 length: 13 amino acids. The chain's CDR3 is CSARTDSTDTQYF. The CDR3 nucleotides are TGCAGCGCGAGGACAGACTCCACAGATACGCAGTATTTT.

This chain joins TRBV7-2 and TRBJ1-6, with TRBD1 identical over 7 bases. J was trimmed by 7 bases and V by 4 bases; bases with no gene match: 7. Looked up from germline, CDR1 is SGHTA and CDR2 is FQGNSA. The CDR3 covers 15 residues. As DNA, the CDR3 is TGTGCCAGCAGCTGGGGACAGACCTCGAATTCACCCCTCCACTTT. Residues: CASSWGQTSNSPLHF.

This clone was counted a single time. Other DNA sequences within the sample encode an identical CDR3. The chain is built from TRBV5-1 and TRBJ1-1, with D perhaps matching TRBD1 (5 bases). Deletions cut 1 base from V and 1 base from J, with 8 bases between. This CDR3 is 14 amino acids long. The germline V gene encodes CDR1 SGHRS and CDR2 YFSETQ. The CDR3 DNA follows: TGCGCCAGCAGCTTGCTCGGACAGAACACTGAAGCTTTCTTT. As protein: CASSLLGQNTEAFF.

This CDR3 is CASSQGTGGTETQYF. The CDR3 DNA is TGCGCCAGCAGCCAAGGGACAGGGGGCACGGAGACCCAGTACTTC. This chain joins TRBV4-1 and TRBJ2-5; 11 nucleotides line up with TRBD1. The trim removed 1 base at V and 5 bases at J, leaving 3 bases unmatched. Germline CDR1 MGHRA, CDR2 YSYEKL. The CDR3 consists of 15 residues.

This clone was picked up one time. The chain has TRBV7-9 and TRBJ2-5, with TRBD2 as a possible D gene (6 bases). The ends were cut back, 5 bases at V and 0 bases at J, with 10 bases in the middle. The CDR3 loop spans 14 amino acids. Germline CDR1 reads SEHNR; CDR2 reads FQNEAQ (reference sequence). The CDR3, as DNA: TGTGCCAGCAGCCATAGCGGAAACCAAGAGACCCAGTACTTC. It specifies CASSHSGNQETQYF.

The gene calls are TRBV27 and TRBJ2-1; the match to TRBD2 covers 7 bases. Losses at the gene ends were 0 bases for V and 3 bases for J; bases not matched to a gene: 8. The CDR3 consists of 17 residues. Per the germline V gene, CDR1 is MNHEY and CDR2 is SMNVEV (reference sequence). The CDR3 reads CASSLSRVSGIYNEQFF. Here the CDR3 DNA reads TGTGCCAGCAGTTTATCGCGTGTGAGCGGGATCTACAATGAGCAGTTCTTC.

This chain joins TRBV4-2 and TRBJ1-2; no clear D. The germline V gene has CDR1 LGHNA and CDR2 YNFKEQ. The CDR3 has 16 residues. Trimming stripped 4 bases from V and 6 bases from J, with 21 bases between. CDR3 amino acids: CASSRSMAVKTHGYTF. DNA for the CDR3: TGTGCCAGCAGCCGAAGCATGGCGGTAAAGACCCATGGCTACACCTTC.

V usage is TRBV19 and J usage is TRBJ1-3, with TRBD1 identical over 11 bases. The CDR3 length is 16 residues. Germline CDR1 is LNHDA and CDR2 is SQIVND (reference sequence). Trimming cost V 6 bases and J 3 bases; bases outside gene matches: 7. In nucleotides, the CDR3 is TGTGCCAGTAGCCTCCCGGGACAGGGGGTTGGAAACACCATATATTTT. The encoded protein is CASSLPGQGVGNTIYF.

V usage is TRBV28 and J usage is TRBJ1-5; D remains unclear. The CDR3 loop spans 13 amino acids. The ends were cut back, 2 bases at V and 4 bases at J, with 6 bases in the middle. The germline gives CDR1 MDHEN, CDR2 SYDVKM. CDR3 bases: TGTGCCAGCAGTTTAACAGTTAATCAGCCCCAGCATTTT. Its protein product is CASSLTVNQPQHF.

This clone was seen only once. The V and J genes are TRBV6-5 and TRBJ2-5; 7 nucleotides match TRBD2. Germline V CDR1 and CDR2: MNHEY, SVGAGI. The CDR3 extends over 14 amino acids. V shed 6 bases and J 5 bases; nucleotides not matched to a gene: 9. CDR3 coding DNA: TGTGCCAGCAGGGCCAGCGGGGATTTCGAGACCCAGTACTTC. It is translated as CASRASGDFETQYF.

The chain couples TRBV3-1 (or the pseudogene TRBV3-2) to TRBJ2-6, with D possibly TRBD1 on 5 matching bases. This CDR3 region has 15 residues. V lost 2 bases to trimming and J lost 4 bases, with 9 bases between them. Germline CDR1 is LGHDT and CDR2 is YNNKEL (reference sequence). The CDR3 region has the DNA TGTGCCAGCAGCCAACCAGGGTCGGGGGCCAACGTCCTGACTTTC. It encodes CASSQPGSGANVLTF.

The J gene is TRBJ2-5, the V gene TRBV19; D ambiguous. In germline, CDR1 is LNHDA, CDR2 SQIVND (reference sequence). The CDR3 is 14 residues long. With 1 base removed from V and 0 bases from J, the gap between germline ends came to 6 bases. The CDR3 is CASSIASDQETQYF. DNA for the CDR3: TGTGCCAGTAGTATAGCGTCAGACCAAGAGACCCAGTACTTC.

The chain joins TRBV7-6 to TRBJ1-3; possible D gene TRBD1, 5 bases. V gave up 2 bases and J gave up 0 bases, with 14 bases separating them. Per the germline V gene, CDR1 is SGHVS and CDR2 is FNYEAQ. There are 17 residues in the CDR3. This chain's CDR3 is CASSLTRQGRSGNTIYF. The CDR3 region has the DNA TGTGCCAGCAGCTTAACACGGCAGGGCCGCTCTGGAAACACCATATATTTT.

This clone was seen a handful of times. The genes are TRBV10-2 and TRBJ2-7; TRBD2 agrees at 7 bases. Losses at the gene ends were 6 bases for V and 0 bases for J; bases not matched to a gene: 8. CDR1 and CDR2 (germline): WSHSY, SAAADI. The CDR3 has 15 amino acids. The chain's CDR3 is CASSLLAASSYEQYF. Written as DNA, the CDR3 is TGCGCCAGCAGCCTTCTAGCGGCGAGCTCCTACGAGCAGTACTTC.

This sequence joins TRBV5-1 and TRBJ1-1; D is possibly TRBD1 (5 bases). V was trimmed by 4 bases and J by 2 bases, leaving 12 bases between them. Germline V lookup: CDR1 SGHRS, CDR2 YFSETQ. This CDR3 spans 14 amino acids. The CDR3 nucleotides read TGCGCCAGCAGCCGGCCCCAGGGAAACACTGAAGCTTTCTTT. It translates to CASSRPQGNTEAFF.

This rearrangement joins TRBV28 to TRBJ1-2; maybe TRBD1 (6 bases). Germline CDR1 MDHEN, CDR2 SYDVKM. The CDR3 loop spans 20 amino acids. V was pared by 0 bases and J by 0 bases, with 23 bases between. Here the CDR3 reads CASSLWALNRDPVANYGYTF. CDR3 coding DNA: TGTGCCAGCAGTTTATGGGCTCTAAACAGGGATCCCGTTGCTAACTATGGCTACACCTTC.

The chain joins TRBV11-2 to TRBJ2-7; 9 bases are a match to TRBD1. This CDR3 has 16 amino acids. Germline CDR1 reads SGHAT; CDR2 reads FQNNGV. V was pared by 1 base and J by 4 bases, with 8 bases of the junction left unmatched. The CDR3 loop reads CASSLGGFGTGYEQYF. Here the CDR3 DNA reads TGTGCCAGCAGCTTAGGGGGGTTTGGGACAGGGTACGAGCAGTACTTC.

The chain uses TRBV7-3 and TRBJ2-3; possibly TRBD2 for D (5 bases). This CDR3 region has 12 residues. The V gene's germline CDR1 is SGHTA and CDR2 FQGTGA. Trimming left V 5 bases short and J 6 bases short, with 9 bases between. CDR3 loop: CASSRERDTQYF. CDR3 sequence (DNA): TGTGCCAGCAGCCGCGAGCGGGATACGCAGTATTTT.